This section outlines one TCR beta chain sequence together with its context. Its matching antigen is unknown. Primers: 60 Vbeta forward and 13 Jbeta reverse. Libraries were prepared by immunoSEQ multiplex PCR; TCRdb keeps only in-frame clonotypes and omits some of them. Found here are around 130,000 clones, nearly 85% of them singletons; the top ten hold more than 0.9%. Samples came from healthy bone marrow donors. The data were obtained in a study of cytomegalovirus exposure and HLA in healthy donors. Study-wide results and caveats: Later, an analysis showed that TCR beta chains associated with HLA were more clonally expanded than others that were equally common. Researchers catalogued under 200 TCR beta chains as cytomegalovirus-associated. Beyond CMV serostatus, there was no information to go on about immune exposure.

V was pared by 1 base and J by 3 bases, with 3 bases of the junction left unmatched. The germline V gene has CDR1 GTSNPN and CDR2 SVGIG (reference sequence). The CDR3 runs 15 residues. The sequenced material came from PBMCs. The clonotype was recovered from a boy aged 5-17 years in good health and CMV-seronegative. The chain employs TRBV30 and TRBJ2-4; the match to TRBD1 covers 10 bases. The CDR3 nucleotides read TGTGCCTGGAGTGGGACAGGGGGATTCAAAAACATTCAGTACTTC. Translated, it gives CAWSGTGGFKNIQYF.